This TCR beta chain was recovered during a study of T cells after yellow fever vaccination. Findings of the study overall: Reappearance after the booster was observed for most primary-vaccination clones (96% CD4, about 85% CD8).

Making TCR cDNA involved 5'RACE template switching, which added UMIs and a universal primer site. Each CDR3 protein is one row after TCRdb ran MiXCR on the 5' RACE reads. The repertoire holds 40,000 to 50,000 distinct CDR3 sequences, with over 5.5% as singletons. The CDR3 length is 15 residues. Germline values: CDR1 DFQATT, CDR2 SNEGSKA (reference sequence). Unmatched junction bases numbered 10, after V lost 2 bases and J lost 6 bases. This clonotype has at least ten counts. This receptor was obtained from a man aged 30 to 39 who received the YFV17D yellow fever vaccine. The sample in question was PBMCs, either bulk or a sorted T-cell subset (CD4+, CD8+, memory, or dextramer-sorted; not recorded which), obtained 45 days after the yellow fever booster vaccination. V usage is TRBV20-1 and J usage is TRBJ2-7; 10 bases agree with TRBD2. In DNA, the CDR3 is TGCAGTGCTAGAAGTTGGCTAGCGGGAGTTGGCGAGCAGTACTTC. This sequence encodes CSARSWLAGVGEQYF.